This T cell receptor (beta chain) is drawn from a study of T cells in Graves' hyperthyroidism and ophthalmopathy. Study-level background: Peripheral blood was acquired at first diagnosis, ahead of any therapy whatsoever.

The study enrolled patients aged 18 to 65 with newly diagnosed hyperthyroidism of under 2 months' duration. What was amplified from RNA transcripts were TCR beta CDR3 regions. The HTBI set primed first-round TCR CDR3 RT-PCR. TCRdb itself ran the multiplex PCR reads through MiXCR, one entry per CDR3 protein. The sample includes hundreds of thousands of distinct CDR3 sequences, roughly 37% of them seen just once. Notes on the study in general: From stable hyperthyroidism, ophthalmopathy was separated by a 13 V-J model. Most clonotypes expanded in the thyroid (above 0.001) were also present in blood.

Germline-derived CDR1 and CDR2 are SGHTA and FQGNSA. This CDR3 has 16 residues. Trimming stripped 3 bases from V and 0 bases from J, with 9 bases between. This clonotype turned up a few times. Its matching antigen is unknown. The receptor was derived from a man between 18 and 35 years old with Graves' hyperthyroidism. V gene TRBV7-2 combines with J gene TRBJ2-6; D is unresolved. The sequenced sample was blood. CDR3 loop: CASSFRVISGANVLTF. The CDR3 DNA follows: TGTGCCAGCAGCTTTAGGGTTATCTCTGGGGCCAACGTCCTGACTTTC.